Following are 6 T cell receptor beta chains from one sample sequenced in a study of blood T cell repertoires in COVID-19. Data came from immunoSEQ multiplex PCR; TCRdb stores just in-frame clones and leaves some out. The sample holds about 200,000 clones, 80% to 90% seen once. Sample: PBMCs or T cells enriched from blood (not recorded which). The receptors come from a woman aged 40 to 50 with acute COVID-19.

The chain combines TRBV19 with TRBJ2-4; D is unresolved. Per the germline V gene, CDR1 is LNHDA and CDR2 is SQIVND (reference sequence). Trimming stripped 0 bases from V and 2 bases from J, with 8 bases between. The CDR3 runs to 15 residues. The CDR3 DNA is TGTGCCAGTAGTATAGATGTACTATCCAAAAACATTCAGTACTTC. Its protein product is CASSIDVLSKNIQYF.

CDR3 nucleotides: TGTGCCAGCAGTTTAGGGGGCCCCGCGGGCTACACCTTC. The encoded protein is CASSLGGPAGYTF. The chain employs TRBV28 and TRBJ1-2, with a weak D call TRBD1 (6 bases). The germline gives CDR1 MDHEN, CDR2 SYDVKM. V lost 2 bases and J 8 bases, leaving 12 bases between the germline ends. This CDR3 has 13 amino acids.

The rearrangement joins TRBV19 to TRBJ2-7; a possible D gene is TRBD2 (5 bases). The length of the CDR3 is 12 residues. Germline V gives CDR1 LNHDA, CDR2 SQIVND (reference sequence). Trimming took off 5 bases at V and 8 bases at J, with 13 bases between the two ends. CDR3 residues: CASSSSGKQQYF. The CDR3 bases are TGTGCCAGTAGTTCTTCGGGGAAACAGCAGTACTTC.

The V and J genes are TRBV5-1 and TRBJ2-1, with D hard to call. V lost 6 bases to trimming and J lost 1 base, with 11 bases between them. The germline gives CDR1 SGHRS, CDR2 YFSETQ. This CDR3 contains 14 residues. The CDR3 DNA is TGCGCCAGCAAGGCGGCAGAATCCTACAATGAGCAGTTCTTC. Translation: CASKAAESYNEQFF. Looking up the rest from reference TRBV5-1 and TRBJ2-1 gives the full variable domain: KAGVTQTPRYLIKTRGQQVTLSCSPISGHRSVSWYQQTPGQGLQFLFEYFSETQRNKGNFPGRFSGRQFSNSRSEMNVSTLELGDSALYLCASKAAESYNEQFFGPGTRLTVL.

The chain recombines TRBV5-4 with TRBJ2-1, with TRBD2 identical over 8 bases. Germline lookup yields CDR1 SGHNT and CDR2 YYREEE (reference sequence). Unmatched junction bases numbered 9, after V lost 3 bases and J lost 7 bases. The CDR3 runs to 15 residues. This CDR3 is CASSSAGTSGNEQFF. As DNA, the CDR3 is TGTGCCAGCAGCTCGGCCGGGACTAGTGGGAATGAGCAGTTCTTC.

The V gene is TRBV28, the J gene TRBJ2-7, with D perhaps TRBD1 (5 bases). Looked up from germline, CDR1 is MDHEN and CDR2 is SYDVKM. The ends were cut back, 3 bases at V and 3 bases at J, with 18 bases in the middle. The CDR3 spans 16 residues. This CDR3 is CASSLWRTYEVYEQYF. CDR3 sequence (DNA): TGTGCCAGCAGTTTGTGGCGGACATACGAAGTCTACGAGCAGTACTTC.